This section outlines one TCR beta chain sequence together with its context. This clonotype was counted at least ten times. Its antigen is unknown. It has no much larger one-base neighbor in the sample; base qualities were not kept. This sample is part of a study of response to subunit inactivated influenza vaccine (dated by TCRdb to 2016 to 2019). In the study overall: The study used deep quantitative T cell receptor repertoire profiling to track responses to a trivalent subunit inactivated influenza vaccine. Study-wide conclusions, independent of this receptor: It was suggested by the authors that each seasonal influenza vaccination may recruit only a limited number of new T cells.

Receptor amplification or capture employed RT-PCR. Sequencing instrument: Illumina HiSeq 2500. TCRdb redid the processing of the public reads, applying fastp at Q25 and MiXCR, and retained in-frame beta chains. Every entry covers one CDR3 protein and lists the most common genes and DNA from its rows. The sample data list more than 700,000 distinct CDR3 sequences, and around 20% of these were observed just once. The ten biggest clones cover around 9.6% of the sample. V is cut back by 2 bases and J by 4 bases, with 6 bases in the junction unmatched. Reading the germline V gene gives CDR1 MGHDK and CDR2 SYGVNS. Including the terminal cysteine and phenylalanine, the CDR3 comprises 16 residues. Here the CDR3 DNA is all that survives: 48 bases in frame from base 1.

This chain joins TRBV25-1 to TRBJ2-2; 8 bases in the junction line up with TRBD1. The sample consisted of PBMCs from blood, taken more than 4 days after vaccination. The sequence was collected from a man between 50 and 59 years old who received an inactivated influenza vaccine. Donor details come from another sample of the same person, matched by shared clones. Here is the DNA: TGTGCCAGCAGTGAACGACAGGGGCTGAGCACCGGGGAGCTGTTTTTT. Its protein reads: CASSERQGLSTGELFF.